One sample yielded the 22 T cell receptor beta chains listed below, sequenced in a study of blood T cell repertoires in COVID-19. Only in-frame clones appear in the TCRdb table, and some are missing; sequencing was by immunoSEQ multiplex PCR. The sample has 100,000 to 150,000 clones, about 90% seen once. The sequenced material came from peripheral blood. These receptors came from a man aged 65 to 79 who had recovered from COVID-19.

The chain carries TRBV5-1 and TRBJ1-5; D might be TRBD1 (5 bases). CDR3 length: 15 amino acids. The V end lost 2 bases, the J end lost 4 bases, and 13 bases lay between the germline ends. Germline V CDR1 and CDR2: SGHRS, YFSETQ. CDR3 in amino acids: CASSLGAGRNQPQHF. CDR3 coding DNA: TGCGCCAGCAGCTTAGGCGCAGGGAGGAATCAGCCCCAGCATTTT.

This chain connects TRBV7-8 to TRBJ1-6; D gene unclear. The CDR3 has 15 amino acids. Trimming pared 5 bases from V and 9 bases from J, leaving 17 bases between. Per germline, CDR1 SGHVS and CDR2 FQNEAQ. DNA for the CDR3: TGTGCCAGCAGCAGCAGCGGGAGGGTCGGTTCACCCCTCCACTTT. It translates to CASSSSGRVGSPLHF.

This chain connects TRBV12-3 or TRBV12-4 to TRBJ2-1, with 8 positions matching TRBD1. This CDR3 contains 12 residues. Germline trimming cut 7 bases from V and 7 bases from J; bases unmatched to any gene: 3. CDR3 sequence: CASKTGGNEQFF. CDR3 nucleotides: TGTGCCAGCAAAACAGGGGGAAATGAGCAGTTCTTC.

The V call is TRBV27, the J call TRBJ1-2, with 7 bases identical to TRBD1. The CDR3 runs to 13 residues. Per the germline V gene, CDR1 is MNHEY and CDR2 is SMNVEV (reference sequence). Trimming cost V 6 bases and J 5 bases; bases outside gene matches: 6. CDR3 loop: CASRGQSRYGYTF. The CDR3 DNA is TGTGCCAGCAGGGGACAGTCGAGGTATGGCTACACCTTC.

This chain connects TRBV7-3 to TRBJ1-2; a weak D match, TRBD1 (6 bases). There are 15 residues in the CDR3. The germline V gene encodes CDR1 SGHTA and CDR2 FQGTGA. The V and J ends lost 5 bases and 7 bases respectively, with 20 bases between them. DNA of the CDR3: TGTGCCAGCAGCCCGTGGACAGCCTCCCCGGGTGGCTACACCTTC. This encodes CASSPWTASPGGYTF.

In nucleotides, the CDR3 is TGTGCCAGCAGCGTAGGCACTAGCACAGATACGCAGTATTTT. It codes for CASSVGTSTDTQYF. The chain has TRBV9 and TRBJ2-3; D not certain. The V end was cut by 0 bases, the J end by 0 bases, with 5 bases between. Germline V lookup: CDR1 SGDLS, CDR2 YYNGEE. The CDR3 spans 14 residues.

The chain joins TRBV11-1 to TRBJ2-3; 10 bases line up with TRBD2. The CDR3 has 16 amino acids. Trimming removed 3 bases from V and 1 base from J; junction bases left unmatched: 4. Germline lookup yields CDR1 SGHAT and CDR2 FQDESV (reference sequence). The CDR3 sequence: CASSFLAGAGTDTQYF. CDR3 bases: TGTGCCAGCAGCTTTCTAGCGGGAGCGGGCACAGATACGCAGTATTTT.

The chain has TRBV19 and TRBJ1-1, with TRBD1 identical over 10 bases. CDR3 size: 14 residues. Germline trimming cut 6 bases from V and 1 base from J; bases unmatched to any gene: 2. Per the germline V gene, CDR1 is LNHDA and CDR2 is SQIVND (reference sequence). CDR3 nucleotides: TGTGCCAGTAGGGGGACAGGGGCGAACACTGAAGCTTTCTTT. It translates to CASRGTGANTEAFF.

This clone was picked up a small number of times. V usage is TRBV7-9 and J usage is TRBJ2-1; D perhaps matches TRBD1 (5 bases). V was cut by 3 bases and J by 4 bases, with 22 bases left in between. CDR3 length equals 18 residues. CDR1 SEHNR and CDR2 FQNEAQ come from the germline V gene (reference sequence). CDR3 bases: TGTGCCAGCAGCTTGGCGCGGTGGGGCCGAGGTTATTACAATGAGCAGTTCTTC. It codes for CASSLARWGRGYYNEQFF.

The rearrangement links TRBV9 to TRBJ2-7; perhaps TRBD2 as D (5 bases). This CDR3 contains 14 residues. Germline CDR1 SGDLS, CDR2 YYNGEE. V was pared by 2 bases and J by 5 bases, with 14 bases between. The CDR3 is CASSVGGKVNEQYF. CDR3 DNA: TGTGCCAGCAGCGTCGGAGGAAAGGTGAACGAGCAGTACTTC.

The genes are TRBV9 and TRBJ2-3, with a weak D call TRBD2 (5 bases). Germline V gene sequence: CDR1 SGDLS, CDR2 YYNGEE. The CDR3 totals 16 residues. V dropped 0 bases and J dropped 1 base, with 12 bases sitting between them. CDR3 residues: CASSVGRGMGTDTQYF. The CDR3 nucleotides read TGTGCCAGCAGCGTAGGTCGGGGTATGGGCACAGATACGCAGTATTTT.

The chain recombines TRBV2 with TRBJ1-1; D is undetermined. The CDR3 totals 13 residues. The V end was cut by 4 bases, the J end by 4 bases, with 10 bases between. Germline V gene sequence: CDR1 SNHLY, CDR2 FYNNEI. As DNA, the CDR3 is TGTGCCAGCAGTGGTGAGGTAGTCACTGAAGCTTTCTTT. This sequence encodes CASSGEVVTEAFF.

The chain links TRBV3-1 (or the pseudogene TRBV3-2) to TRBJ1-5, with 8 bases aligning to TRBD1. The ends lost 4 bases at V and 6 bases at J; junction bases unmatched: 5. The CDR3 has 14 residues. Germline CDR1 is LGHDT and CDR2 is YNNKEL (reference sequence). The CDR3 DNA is TGTGCCAGCAGCCGGGACAGGTTGAGTCAGCCCCAGCATTTT. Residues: CASSRDRLSQPQHF.

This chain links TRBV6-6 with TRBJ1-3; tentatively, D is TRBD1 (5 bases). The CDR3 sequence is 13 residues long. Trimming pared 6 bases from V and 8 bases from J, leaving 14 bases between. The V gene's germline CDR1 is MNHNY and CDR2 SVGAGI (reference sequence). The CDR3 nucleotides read TGTGCCAGCAGCTTAAGGGGCGTCGACACCATATATTTT. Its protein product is CASSLRGVDTIYF.

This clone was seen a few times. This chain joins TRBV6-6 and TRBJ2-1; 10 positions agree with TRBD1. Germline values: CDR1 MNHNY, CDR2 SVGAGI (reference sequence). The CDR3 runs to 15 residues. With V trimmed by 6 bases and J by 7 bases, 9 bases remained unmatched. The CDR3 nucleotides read TGTGCCAGCAGCCGTGGACAGGGGGATGGGAATGAGCAGTTCTTC. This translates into CASSRGQGDGNEQFF.

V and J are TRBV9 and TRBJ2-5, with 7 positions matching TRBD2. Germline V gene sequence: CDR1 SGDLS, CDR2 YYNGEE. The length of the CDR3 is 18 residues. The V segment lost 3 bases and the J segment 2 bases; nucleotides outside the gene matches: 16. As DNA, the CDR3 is TGTGCCAGCAGCGCATCTTCAACCGGGCTAGCGGTTCAAGAGACCCAGTACTTC. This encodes CASSASSTGLAVQETQYF.

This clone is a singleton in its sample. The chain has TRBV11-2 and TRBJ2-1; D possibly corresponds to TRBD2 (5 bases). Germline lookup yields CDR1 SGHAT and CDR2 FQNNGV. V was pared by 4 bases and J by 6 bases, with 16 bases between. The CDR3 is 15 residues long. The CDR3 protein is CASSWTRNSPNEQFF. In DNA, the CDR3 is TGTGCCAGCAGCTGGACTCGCAACTCCCCCAATGAGCAGTTCTTC.

The CDR3 sequence: CASSYALAVGYTF. CDR3 DNA: TGTGCCAGCAGTTACGCTTTGGCAGTCGGCTACACCTTC. The rearrangement joins TRBV6-5 to TRBJ1-2, with D unclear. CDR1 MNHEY and CDR2 SVGAGI come from the germline V gene. The CDR3 contains 13 residues. Deletions cut 2 bases from V and 8 bases from J, with 12 bases between.

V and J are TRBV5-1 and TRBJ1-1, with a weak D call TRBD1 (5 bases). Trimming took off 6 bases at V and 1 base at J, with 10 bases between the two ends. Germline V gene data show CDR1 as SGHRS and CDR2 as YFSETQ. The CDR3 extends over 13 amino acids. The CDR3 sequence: CASKDNTNTEAFF. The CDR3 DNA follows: TGCGCCAGCAAGGACAACACGAACACTGAAGCTTTCTTT.

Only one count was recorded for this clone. The CDR3 region has the DNA TGCAGCGTTGAAGATCGCGGGACAGGGGAAGGTGAGCAGTTCTTC. This translates into CSVEDRGTGEGEQFF. The chain is built from TRBV29-1 and TRBJ2-1; 10 bases map to TRBD1. Germline CDR1 reads SQVTM; CDR2 reads ANQGSEA. The CDR3 covers 15 residues. The V segment lost 0 bases and the J segment 9 bases; nucleotides outside the gene matches: 8.

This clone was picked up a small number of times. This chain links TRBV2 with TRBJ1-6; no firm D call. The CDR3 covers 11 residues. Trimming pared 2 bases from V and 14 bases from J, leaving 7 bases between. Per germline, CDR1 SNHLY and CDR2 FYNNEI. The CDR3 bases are TGTGCCAGCAGTGAATACAGCACCCTCCACTTT. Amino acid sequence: CASSEYSTLHF.

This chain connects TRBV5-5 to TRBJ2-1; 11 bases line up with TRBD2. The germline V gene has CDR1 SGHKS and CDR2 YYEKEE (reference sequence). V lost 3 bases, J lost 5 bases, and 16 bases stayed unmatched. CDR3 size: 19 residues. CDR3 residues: CASSSTQIYSGRADNEQFF. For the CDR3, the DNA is TGTGCCAGCAGCTCCACCCAAATTTATAGCGGGAGGGCCGACAATGAGCAGTTCTTC.